One and the same sample provided the 27 T cell receptor beta chains below, sequenced in a study of beta chain features in type 1 diabetes. Expressed TCRB transcripts were sequenced because the entire RNA isolate underwent reverse transcription. Data came from immunoSEQ multiplex PCR; TCRdb stores just in-frame clones and leaves some out. This table has fewer than 500,000 clones, over 11% appearing once. The specimen was naive CD4+ T cells from blood. These receptors all stem from a man aged 25-40 years in good health.

This rearrangement joins TRBV9 to TRBJ2-1; D may match TRBD1 or TRBD2 (5 bases each). The germline V gene encodes CDR1 SGDLS and CDR2 YYNGEE. V lost 3 bases and J 6 bases, leaving 13 bases between the germline ends. The CDR3 sequence is 14 residues long. CDR3 region: CASSELSGLNEQFF. CDR3 nucleotides: TGTGCCAGCAGCGAACTTTCGGGGCTCAATGAGCAGTTCTTC.

The chain recombines TRBV19 with TRBJ2-1, with D possibly being TRBD1 or TRBD2 (5 bases each). The germline CDR1 and CDR2 sequences are LNHDA and SQIVND (reference sequence). This CDR3 is built from 12 residues. V gave up 10 bases and J gave up 7 bases, with 14 bases separating them. For the CDR3, the DNA is TGTGCCACTAGCCAGGGCGGTAATGAGCAGTTCTTC. This gives the protein CATSQGGNEQFF.

This clone has a handful of counts. The rearrangement uses TRBV5-1 and TRBJ2-5; TRBD1 matches 7 bases. The CDR3 is 14 residues long. The ends lost 5 bases at V and 7 bases at J; junction bases unmatched: 11. CDR1 is SGHRS, CDR2 YFSETQ, per germline. The DNA for the CDR3 is TGCGCCAGCAGACCAACCGGACAGGACGGGACCCAGTACTTC. Its protein product is CASRPTGQDGTQYF.

The table lists this clone with a few counts. The V gene is TRBV7-2, the J gene TRBJ1-5; a possible D gene is TRBD1 (5 bases). Germline V lookup: CDR1 SGHTA, CDR2 FQGNSA. The V gene lost 2 bases and the J gene lost 3 bases, with 11 bases spanning the gap. This CDR3 region has 15 residues. The CDR3 sequence is CASSLSGTANQPQHF. In DNA, the CDR3 is TGTGCCAGCAGCTTAAGCGGGACTGCCAATCAGCCCCAGCATTTT.

The chain has TRBV7-2 and TRBJ2-2, with D possibly TRBD2 on 6 matching bases. With 5 bases removed from V and 5 bases from J, the gap between germline ends came to 15 bases. CDR3 length: 15 residues. The germline V gene has CDR1 SGHTA and CDR2 FQGNSA. CDR3: CASSDPRGGTGELFF. The CDR3 DNA reads as TGTGCCAGCAGCGACCCGCGGGGTGGAACCGGGGAGCTGTTTTTT.

The V call is TRBV7-9, the J call TRBJ1-1, with D unresolved. V was cut by 2 bases and J by 0 bases, with 10 bases left in between. The CDR3 loop spans 15 amino acids. CDR1 and CDR2 from the germline V gene are SEHNR and FQNEAQ (reference sequence). The CDR3 nucleotides read TGTGCCAGCAGCTTAAGAGGCAGCATGAACACTGAAGCTTTCTTT. This gives the protein CASSLRGSMNTEAFF. Variable domain in full (rest from reference TRBV7-9 and TRBJ1-1): DTGVSQNPRHKITKRGQNVTFRCDPISEHNRLYWYRQTLGQGPEFLTYFQNEAQLEKSRLLSDRFSAERPKGSFSTLEIQRTEQGDSAMYLCASSLRGSMNTEAFFGQGTRLTVV.

The J gene is TRBJ1-1, the V gene TRBV5-6; 7 bases are a match to TRBD1. The ends lost 4 bases at V and 0 bases at J; junction bases unmatched: 6. This CDR3 region has 15 residues. Looked up from germline, CDR1 is SGHDT and CDR2 is YYEEEE. CDR3 amino acids: CASSKQGLMNTEAFF. The CDR3 DNA is TGTGCCAGCAGCAAACAGGGGCTAATGAACACTGAAGCTTTCTTT.

The V call is TRBV7-3, the J call TRBJ1-1; 7 nucleotides match TRBD1. CDR1 is SGHTA, CDR2 FQGTGA, per germline. The CDR3 is 13 residues long. V shed 4 bases, J shed 3 bases, and the junction held 2 bases outside the gene matches. The CDR3 is CASSYTGDTEAFF. The CDR3 DNA is TGTGCCAGCAGCTACACAGGGGACACTGAAGCTTTCTTT.

As to this clone: Other DNA variants within this sample encode the same CDR3. The chain is built from TRBV30 and TRBJ2-5; possible D gene TRBD1, 6 bases. Germline loops: CDR1 GTSNPN, CDR2 SVGIG (reference sequence). The V gene lost 0 bases and the J gene lost 5 bases, with 10 bases spanning the gap. The CDR3 totals 13 residues. CDR3 residues: CAWSVGRGETQYF. CDR3 DNA: TGTGCCTGGAGTGTGGGCAGGGGCGAGACCCAGTACTTC.

The chain recombines TRBV9 with TRBJ1-2, with 8 positions matching TRBD1. The CDR3 length is 16 residues. Germline V lookup: CDR1 SGDLS, CDR2 YYNGEE. Germline trimming cut 0 bases from V and 3 bases from J; bases unmatched to any gene: 7. CDR3 nucleotide sequence: TGTGCCAGCAGCGTAGAAGCCAGGGGGCACTACTATGGCTACACCTTC. It codes for CASSVEARGHYYGYTF.

This clone appeared a few times. The CDR3 spells CASSPSLETEAFF. The CDR3 region has the DNA TGTGCCAGCTCACCATCGCTCGAAACTGAAGCTTTCTTT. The genes are TRBV18 and TRBJ1-1; no clear D. CDR1 and CDR2 (germline): KGHSH, LQKENI. Trimming took 2 bases from V and 5 from J, leaving 9 bases between them. The CDR3 runs to 13 residues.

The V gene is TRBV25-1, the J gene TRBJ1-3; D is perhaps TRBD1 (6 bases). Germline-derived CDR1 and CDR2 are MGHDK and SYGVNS. CDR3 length: 16 amino acids. The V gene lost 6 bases and the J gene lost 0 bases, with 15 bases spanning the gap. CDR3 sequence: CASRKTGPDSGNTIYF. CDR3 DNA: TGTGCCAGCAGAAAGACAGGTCCTGACTCTGGAAACACCATATATTTT.

A few counts support this clone. This chain links TRBV9 with TRBJ2-1; the match to TRBD2 covers 10 bases. From germline, CDR1 is SGDLS and CDR2 YYNGEE. This CDR3 has 15 amino acids. The J segment lost 2 bases and the V segment lost 3 bases, leaving 2 bases of the junction unmatched. The CDR3 protein is CASSETSGAYNEQFF. CDR3 nucleotides: TGTGCCAGCAGCGAAACTAGCGGGGCCTACAATGAGCAGTTCTTC.

The chain recombines TRBV10-3 with TRBJ2-5; TRBD2 matches at 9 bases. Unmatched junction bases numbered 6, after V lost 3 bases and J lost 7 bases. The V gene's germline CDR1 is ENHRY and CDR2 SYGVKD. The CDR3 is 14 amino acids. The CDR3 DNA is TGTGCCATCAGTGAAGAGCGGGGGGCCGGGACCCAGTACTTC. It is translated as CAISEERGAGTQYF.

The table lists this clone with a few counts. Different DNA sequences within this sample yield the same CDR3. The chain recombines TRBV9 with TRBJ2-7; TRBD2 aligns across 8 bases. After removal of 0 bases from V and 2 bases from J, the junction contained 4 bases not matched to a gene. This CDR3 comprises 15 residues. The germline gives CDR1 SGDLS, CDR2 YYNGEE. As DNA, the CDR3 is TGTGCCAGCAGCGTAGGATTAGCGGGAACCTACGAGCAGTACTTC. It is translated as CASSVGLAGTYEQYF.

This clone has more than one count but fewer than ten. This chain joins TRBV25-1 and TRBJ2-7, with D possibly matching TRBD2 (5 bases). The V and J ends lost 4 bases and 6 bases respectively, with 7 bases between them. CDR1 and CDR2 from the germline V gene are MGHDK and SYGVNS. The CDR3 has 11 residues. CDR3: CASSGESEQYF. The CDR3 DNA is TGTGCCAGCAGTGGGGAGTCCGAGCAGTACTTC.

The sample holds a few counts of this clone. The chain is built from TRBV7-2 and TRBJ2-3; TRBD2 aligns across 12 bases. This CDR3 is built from 16 residues. Germline CDR1 reads SGHTA; CDR2 reads FQGNSA. J lost 0 bases, V lost 2 bases, and 0 bases had no gene match. The CDR3: CASSLLAGGSTDTQYF. The CDR3 DNA sequence: TGTGCCAGCAGCTTACTAGCGGGAGGGAGCACAGATACGCAGTATTTT.

The sample holds a few counts of this clone. This chain uses TRBV7-9 with TRBJ1-2; D gene ambiguous. Per germline, CDR1 SEHNR and CDR2 FQNEAQ (reference sequence). V lost 5 bases to trimming and J lost 3 bases, with 10 bases between them. CDR3 length: 13 amino acids. The DNA for the CDR3 is TGTGCCAGCAGCCCCATAAGGGACTATGGCTACACCTTC. This encodes CASSPIRDYGYTF.

This clone was observed a few times. V usage is TRBV9 and J usage is TRBJ2-3, with TRBD2 identical over 8 bases. Germline CDR1 is SGDLS and CDR2 is YYNGEE. This CDR3 contains 16 residues. V gave up 0 bases and J gave up 2 bases; unmatched junction bases: 5. This CDR3 reads CASSVGAGALTDTQYF. The CDR3 nucleotides are TGTGCCAGCAGCGTAGGAGCGGGGGCTCTCACAGATACGCAGTATTTT. Looking up the rest from reference TRBV9 and TRBJ2-3 gives the full variable domain: DSGVTQTPKHLITATGQRVTLRCSPRSGDLSVYWYQQSLDQGLQFLIQYYNGEERAKGNILERFSAQQFPDLHSELNLSSLELGDSALYFCASSVGAGALTDTQYFGPGTRLTVL.

The sample holds a few counts of this clone. V usage is TRBV7-9 and J usage is TRBJ2-5, with a tentative D call TRBD2 (7 bases). The CDR3 has 19 residues. Per germline, CDR1 SEHNR and CDR2 FQNEAQ (reference sequence). Trimming took 6 bases from V and 4 from J, leaving 30 bases between them. The CDR3, as DNA: TGTGCCAGCAGGGGGGGCCTTGGGCTAGCGGACCCCCGGAGAGAGACCCAGTACTTC. Its translation: CASRGGLGLADPRRETQYF. The whole variable domain, filled in from reference TRBV7-9 and TRBJ2-5, reads DTGVSQNPRHKITKRGQNVTFRCDPISEHNRLYWYRQTLGQGPEFLTYFQNEAQLEKSRLLSDRFSAERPKGSFSTLEIQRTEQGDSAMYLCASRGGLGLADPRRETQYFGPGTRLLVL.

The chain couples TRBV2 to TRBJ2-4; 10 bases agree with TRBD1. Germline V gene sequence: CDR1 SNHLY, CDR2 FYNNEI. The CDR3 has 12 amino acids. The ends lost 6 bases at V and 9 bases at J; junction bases unmatched: 2. The CDR3 is CASRGDRGIQYF. The CDR3 DNA sequence: TGTGCCAGCAGGGGGGACAGGGGCATTCAGTACTTC.

The V and J genes are TRBV5-4 and TRBJ2-3; TRBD2 agrees at 10 bases. The germline gives CDR1 SGHNT, CDR2 YYREEE (reference sequence). CDR3 length equals 15 residues. With V trimmed by 3 bases and J by 3 bases, 4 bases remained unmatched. The CDR3 spells CASSSSGRGTDTQYF. Written as DNA, the CDR3 is TGTGCCAGCAGCTCTAGCGGGAGAGGGACAGATACGCAGTATTTT.

The chain recombines TRBV7-6 with TRBJ1-1; 7 bases are a match to TRBD1. CDR1 is SGHVS and CDR2 is FNYEAQ in the germline V gene. This CDR3 has 21 amino acids. V shed 2 bases and J 10 bases; nucleotides not matched to a gene: 31. CDR3 sequence (DNA): TGTGCCAGCAGCTTACCAGACAAGATACGGACAGGCCCCAGTGAAAAATTCGGAGCTTTCTTT. Translated: CASSLPDKIRTGPSEKFGAFF.

This clone was found many times. The chain carries TRBV29-1 and TRBJ2-3; a weak D match, TRBD2 (5 bases). V lost 5 bases to trimming and J lost 4 bases, with 10 bases between them. Germline V gene data show CDR1 as SQVTM and CDR2 as ANQGSEA. The CDR3 is 12 amino acids. The CDR3 DNA reads as TGCAGCGTTCCCCGGGGTGCAGATACGCAGTATTTT. Translating it yields CSVPRGADTQYF.

The table lists this clone with a few counts. V gene TRBV9 combines with J gene TRBJ1-1; D ambiguous. Trimming took 0 bases from V and 2 from J, leaving 11 bases between them. CDR1 and CDR2 (germline): SGDLS, YYNGEE. This CDR3 spans 15 amino acids. CDR3 nucleotides: TGTGCCAGCAGCGTAGACCCCGTCAAAAACACTGAAGCTTTCTTT. Amino acid sequence: CASSVDPVKNTEAFF.

In this sample, this clone turned up a few times. V is TRBV29-1 and J is TRBJ2-1; D is perhaps TRBD2 (5 bases). V lost 6 bases and J lost 6, with 21 bases in between. In germline, CDR1 is SQVTM, CDR2 ANQGSEA. CDR3 length equals 15 residues. The CDR3 DNA follows: TGCAGCGTCTGTAGTGAGGGAGCATTTTGCAATGAGCAGTTCTTC. Its protein product is CSVCSEGAFCNEQFF.

V usage is TRBV6-5 and J usage is TRBJ2-7; D ambiguous. Germline V CDR1 and CDR2: MNHEY, SVGAGI. The length of the CDR3 is 12 residues. The CDR3 here is CATFFISYEQYV. CDR3 coding DNA: TGTGCAACTTTCTTCATCTCCTACGAGCAGTACGTC.